A single sample is the source of the 26 T cell receptor beta chains below, sequenced in a study of T-cell reconstitution after alpha-beta-depleted transplantation in children. Construction of the TCRbeta library involved unique molecular identifiers. Each CDR3 protein is one row after TCRdb ran MiXCR on the PCR reads. The table lists 450,000 to 600,000 distinct CDR3 sequences, roughly 13% of them singletons. Sequences were derived from PBMCs, mostly from graft donor cells, sampled 360 days after TCRalphabeta/CD19-depleted stem cell transplant. These receptors all come from a male patient younger than 18 who had a stem cell transplant for acute myeloid leukemia, so the T cells may come from the graft donor.

The chain is built from TRBV24-1 and TRBJ2-5; tentative D call: TRBD1 (6 bases). Trimming pared 0 bases from V and 2 bases from J, leaving 12 bases between. The germline V gene encodes CDR1 KGHDR and CDR2 SFDVKD. CDR3 length: 16 amino acids. The CDR3: CATSDLSSDSQETQYF. Here the CDR3 DNA reads TGTGCCACCAGTGATTTGTCTTCGGACAGTCAAGAGACCCAGTACTTC.

This clonotype was seen more than once but under ten times. CDR3 bases: TGTGCCAGCAGTCCAGGAGCAGGGTGGTACGAGCAGTACTTC. This sequence encodes CASSPGAGWYEQYF. V and J are TRBV12-3 or TRBV12-4 and TRBJ2-7; D might be TRBD1 (5 bases). V dropped 5 bases and J dropped 4 bases, with 15 bases sitting between them. The CDR3 contains 14 residues.

This clonotype was seen a few times. The chain joins TRBV12-3 or TRBV12-4 to TRBJ2-7; 8 bases line up with TRBD2. CDR3 length equals 16 residues. V gave up 0 bases and J gave up 1 base; unmatched junction bases: 5. The CDR3 DNA is TGTGCCAGCAGTTTAGCGTTCGGGGGGGAATCCTACGAGCAGTACTTC. Translating gives CASSLAFGGESYEQYF.

The V and J genes are TRBV12-5 and TRBJ2-7; the D gene is possibly TRBD2 (6 bases). The CDR3 has 17 residues. Germline V gene lookup returns CDR1 LGHNT and CDR2 FRNRAP. Deletions cut 2 bases from V and 3 bases from J, with 20 bases between. CDR3 loop: CASGLCRDFGRIYEQYF. The CDR3 region has the DNA TGTGCTAGTGGTTTGTGTCGGGACTTCGGACGTATCTACGAGCAGTACTTC.

This clonotype was seen a single time. The rearrangement links TRBV9 to TRBJ2-7, with TRBD1 identical over 8 bases. This CDR3 spans 14 amino acids. Germline assignment: CDR1 SGDLS and CDR2 YYNGEE. V dropped 0 bases and J dropped 5; count of bases not matched to a gene: 4. Written as DNA, the CDR3 is TGTGCCAGCAGCGTAGGGACAGGGATCCACGAGCAGTACTTC. It codes for CASSVGTGIHEQYF. Full variable domain (outside the CDR3, taken from reference TRBV9 and TRBJ2-7): DSGVTQTPKHLITATGQRVTLRCSPRSGDLSVYWYQQSLDQGLQFLIQYYNGEERAKGNILERFSAQQFPDLHSELNLSSLELGDSALYFCASSVGTGIHEQYFGPGTRLTVT.

There are a few counts of this clonotype. V usage is TRBV7-2 and J usage is TRBJ2-3, with no clear D. The CDR3 contains 15 residues. Trimming took 4 bases from V and 1 from J, leaving 12 bases between them. Germline CDR1 is SGHTA and CDR2 is FQGNSA. The CDR3 region is CASSYAFQGTDTQYF. Written as DNA, the CDR3 is TGTGCCAGCAGCTATGCCTTTCAGGGCACAGATACGCAGTATTTT.

This clonotype has more than one count but fewer than ten. DNA of the CDR3: TGTGCCAGCAGTTTTCGGGTAGTGGCCTACAATGAGCAGTTCTTC. This gives the protein CASSFRVVAYNEQFF. The chain links TRBV27 to TRBJ2-1; no clear D. The V end lost 3 bases, the J end lost 2 bases, and 11 bases lay between the germline ends. CDR1 MNHEY and CDR2 SMNVEV come from the germline V gene (reference sequence). This CDR3 spans 15 amino acids.

This clonotype was observed at least ten times. V is TRBV6-6 and J is TRBJ2-7; TRBD2 agrees at 16 bases. CDR1 is MNHNY and CDR2 is SVGAGI in the germline V gene (reference sequence). V lost 6 bases and J lost 7; bases outside the gene matches: 18. This CDR3 region has 19 residues. In DNA form, the CDR3 reads TGTGCCAGCAGCTACGAGATCGGGACTAGCGGGAGGGGGGTGCGGGAGCAGTACTTC. Translating gives CASSYEIGTSGRGVREQYF.

This clonotype occurred a few times. This chain uses TRBV7-9 with TRBJ2-3; D uncertain. The CDR3 consists of 15 residues. The V and J ends lost 1 base and 1 base respectively, with 9 bases between them. Germline assignment: CDR1 SEHNR and CDR2 FQNEAQ (reference sequence). CDR3 coding DNA: TGTGCCAGCAGCTTAGAGCCCGCCGGCACAGATACGCAGTATTTT. It yields the protein CASSLEPAGTDTQYF.

The chain recombines TRBV9 with TRBJ2-1; D ambiguous. Looked up from germline, CDR1 is SGDLS and CDR2 is YYNGEE. Trimming took 6 bases from V and 4 from J, leaving 11 bases between them. The CDR3 covers 13 residues. The CDR3 DNA is TGTGCCAGCAATCGTCCAGCGTACAATGAGCAGTTCTTC. Amino acids: CASNRPAYNEQFF. The full variable domain, with the rest looked up from reference TRBV9 and TRBJ2-1, is DSGVTQTPKHLITATGQRVTLRCSPRSGDLSVYWYQQSLDQGLQFLIQYYNGEERAKGNILERFSAQQFPDLHSELNLSSLELGDSALYFCASNRPAYNEQFFGPGTRLTVL.

This clonotype was seen more than once but under ten times. The chain joins TRBV20-1 to TRBJ2-7; 11 nucleotides align to TRBD2. Trimming removed 1 base from V and 5 bases from J; junction bases left unmatched: 7. CDR3 length: 15 residues. Per the germline V gene, CDR1 is DFQATT and CDR2 is SNEGSKA (reference sequence). The CDR3 loop reads CSARVIAGGRNEQYF. Written as DNA, the CDR3 is TGCAGTGCTAGAGTCATAGCGGGAGGGCGCAACGAGCAGTACTTC.

This clonotype was recorded a few times. The rearrangement links TRBV29-1 to TRBJ2-1, with D perhaps TRBD2 (5 bases). The germline gives CDR1 SQVTM, CDR2 ANQGSEA. The CDR3 is 13 residues long. V was cut by 5 bases and J by 4 bases, with 12 bases left in between. As DNA, the CDR3 is TGCAGCGTTACAGCGGTAGGATACAATGAGCAGTTCTTC. This translates into CSVTAVGYNEQFF.

This clonotype was detected only a few times. The chain employs TRBV28 and TRBJ2-2; TRBD2 matches at 11 bases. Germline trimming cut 6 bases from V and 10 bases from J; bases unmatched to any gene: 13. Germline V gene sequence: CDR1 MDHEN, CDR2 SYDVKM. CDR3 length: 16 residues. This CDR3 is CASSRGLAVLLQELFF. CDR3 nucleotide sequence: TGTGCCAGCAGCCGGGGACTAGCGGTCCTCCTCCAGGAGCTGTTTTTT.

This rearrangement joins TRBV5-1 to TRBJ2-7; D remains unclear. The germline V gene encodes CDR1 SGHRS and CDR2 YFSETQ. The V end was cut by 0 bases, the J end by 3 bases, with 7 bases between. CDR3 length equals 13 residues. The CDR3 reads CASSLDDFYEQYF. The CDR3, as DNA: TGCGCCAGCAGCTTGGACGACTTCTACGAGCAGTACTTC.

This clonotype was seen at least ten times. V usage is TRBV29-1 and J usage is TRBJ2-2; D remains ambiguous. This CDR3 contains 13 residues. V was clipped by 7 bases and J by 1 base, with 10 bases between them. Germline V gives CDR1 SQVTM, CDR2 ANQGSEA. In DNA form, the CDR3 reads TGCAGCGCCGACCCCCGGAACACCGGGGAGCTGTTTTTT. Translated: CSADPRNTGELFF.

The chain recombines TRBV6-2 or TRBV6-3 with TRBJ1-5; D might be TRBD1 (5 bases). V was trimmed by 3 bases and J by 7 bases, leaving 16 bases between them. Germline assignment: CDR1 MNHEY and CDR2 SVGEGT. The CDR3 runs 15 residues. CDR3 residues: CASSYWRGQNQPQHF. The DNA of the CDR3 is TGTGCCAGCAGTTATTGGAGGGGCCAGAACCAGCCCCAGCATTTT.

A few counts support this clonotype. The chain couples TRBV20-1 to TRBJ2-1; TRBD1 is a possible D gene (5 bases). CDR1 DFQATT and CDR2 SNEGSKA come from the germline V gene (reference sequence). The CDR3 runs 12 residues. V gave up 4 bases and J gave up 4 bases, with 8 bases separating them. The chain's CDR3 is CSATDSYNEQFF. Written as DNA, the CDR3 is TGCAGTGCTACAGACAGTTACAATGAGCAGTTCTTC.

This clonotype was counted ten times or more. The V call is TRBV28, the J call TRBJ2-1; unclear D gene. Germline lookup yields CDR1 MDHEN and CDR2 SYDVKM. Trimming pared 2 bases from V and 6 bases from J, leaving 5 bases between. The CDR3 is made up of 12 amino acids. CDR3 nucleotide sequence: TGTGCCAGCAGTTTACGTGCCAATGAGCAGTTCTTC. Its translation is CASSLRANEQFF.

The sample holds many counts of this clonotype. The genes are TRBV10-2 and TRBJ2-2; D is perhaps TRBD1 (6 bases). The ends were cut back, 2 bases at V and 5 bases at J, with 12 bases in the middle. The CDR3 is 15 amino acids. Per germline, CDR1 WSHSY and CDR2 SAAADI. CDR3 bases: TGCGCCAGCAGTGAGAACAGGGTCCCAACCGGGGAGCTGTTTTTT. Its protein product is CASSENRVPTGELFF.

In its sample, this clonotype was seen a few times. The chain has TRBV4-3 and TRBJ2-6, with 7 nucleotides matching TRBD1. Germline V gene sequence: CDR1 LGHNA, CDR2 YSLEER. The junction had 7 bases not matched to a gene; V was cut back by 2 bases and J by 0 bases. The length of the CDR3 is 18 residues. CDR3 nucleotides: TGCGCCAGCAGCCAAAAGACAGGGCCAAGCTCTGGGGCCAACGTCCTGACTTTC. It is translated as CASSQKTGPSSGANVLTF.

This chain uses TRBV20-1 with TRBJ2-7; D possibly corresponds to TRBD1 (6 bases). Deletions cut 2 bases from V and 3 bases from J, with 11 bases between. The CDR3 is 13 residues long. Looked up from germline, CDR1 is DFQATT and CDR2 is SNEGSKA (reference sequence). The CDR3 DNA follows: TGCAGTGCTAGATGGGACACTCGCTACGAGCAGTACTTC. This encodes CSARWDTRYEQYF.

This clonotype appeared once. A read error may account for a junction end that differs from germline. The gene calls are TRBV20-1 and TRBJ2-3; D gene ambiguous. CDR3 size: 11 residues. Germline V lookup: CDR1 DFQATT, CDR2 SNEGSKA (reference sequence). CDR3 residues: CRAEFADTRYF. Written as DNA, the CDR3 is TGCAGGGCTGAGTTTGCAGATACGCGGTATTTT.

This clonotype has a handful of counts. This chain links TRBV9 with TRBJ2-6; D is unresolved. With 2 bases removed from V and 4 bases from J, the gap between germline ends came to 19 bases. This CDR3 comprises 18 residues. The germline CDR1 and CDR2 sequences are SGDLS and YYNGEE. DNA for the CDR3: TGTGCCAGCAGCGTTCCCCCGGTAGTAGCATACGGGGCCAACGTCCTGACTTTC. Translation gives CASSVPPVVAYGANVLTF.

There are a few counts of this clonotype. CDR3: CASSLVEGSYNEQFF. The DNA of the CDR3 is TGTGCCAGCAGCTTAGTAGAGGGTTCCTACAATGAGCAGTTCTTC. This chain uses TRBV11-1 with TRBJ2-1; D perhaps matches TRBD2 (5 bases). The CDR3 sequence is 15 residues long. V shed 1 base and J shed 1 base, with 8 bases lying between them. Germline values: CDR1 SGHAT, CDR2 FQDESV (reference sequence). The full variable domain, rest sourced from reference TRBV11-1 and TRBJ2-1, is EAEVAQSPRYKITEKSQAVAFWCDPISGHATLYWYRQILGQGPELLVQFQDESVVDDSQLPKDRFSAERLKGVDSTLKIQPAELGDSAMYLCASSLVEGSYNEQFFGPGTRLTVL.

The chain couples TRBV29-1 to TRBJ1-2; D gene uncertain. The CDR3 consists of 11 residues. In germline, CDR1 is SQVTM, CDR2 ANQGSEA. V lost 7 bases to trimming and J lost 8 bases, with 14 bases between them. The CDR3 DNA reads as TGCAGCGCCAGGACCCTCGGGGGCTACACCTTC. The encoded protein is CSARTLGGYTF.

This clonotype has more than one count but fewer than ten. The V and J genes are TRBV30 and TRBJ1-4, with D perhaps TRBD1 (5 bases). The CDR3 runs 12 residues. The germline V gene has CDR1 GTSNPN and CDR2 SVGIG (reference sequence). V was trimmed by 3 bases and J by 8 bases, leaving 10 bases between them. The CDR3 is CAWRQWDEKLFF. CDR3 nucleotide sequence: TGTGCCTGGAGGCAGTGGGACGAAAAACTGTTTTTT.